This entry concerns a single T cell receptor beta chain. As yet, its antigen is unknown. Tumor samples were obtained before definitive surgery or chemotherapy. This specimen comes from a study of high-grade serous ovarian cancer treatment subgroups. Looking at the study overall: Mean per sample: approximately 13,000 reads, 6,500 to 9,000 unique TCR beta rearrangements. Notes on the study in general: TCR relatedness rose with neoantigen level and trended with mutation load. Different patients shared almost no repertoire; same-patient tumors shared about 0.095 to 0.79. Repertoire analysis covered CDR3 alone, not CDR1 or CDR2.

The V end was cut by 7 bases, the J end by 8 bases, with 18 bases between. Germline CDR1 and CDR2: MDHEN and SYDVKM. The CDR3 contains 14 residues. Produced via immunoSEQ multiplex PCR; TCRdb's table is partial and in-frame only. This table has approximately 5,000 clones, around two thirds appearing once. V gene TRBV28 combines with J gene TRBJ2-1, with TRBD2 as a possible D gene (6 bases). Sequencing was performed on tumor tissue. The TCR originated in a human donor with high-grade serous ovarian cancer. The CDR3 region has the DNA TGTGCCAGCAAACTCGGGACTCGCGGGTATGAGCAGTTCTTC. This codes for CASKLGTRGYEQFF.